A single sample is the source of the 7 T cell receptor beta chains below, sequenced in a study of cytomegalovirus exposure and HLA in healthy donors. In the PCR, 60 Vbeta and 13 Jbeta primers were used. TCRdb's copy holds only in-frame clones and misses some; the assay was immunoSEQ multiplex PCR. The sample has under 150,000 clones, roughly 80% seen once. The sample taken for sequencing was PBMCs. The origin of the receptors is a woman between 35 and 50 years old in good health and CMV-seropositive.

The gene calls are TRBV27 and TRBJ2-1, with D possibly matching TRBD1 (6 bases). V lost 0 bases, J lost 9 bases, and 9 bases lay in between. The CDR3 runs to 13 residues. CDR1 MNHEY and CDR2 SMNVEV come from the germline V gene (reference sequence). In DNA form, the CDR3 reads TGTGCCAGCAGTTTATCGGGGGCGGGTGAGCAGTTCTTC. Translation gives CASSLSGAGEQFF.

The rearrangement uses TRBV5-8 and TRBJ2-2, with D hard to call. In germline, CDR1 is SGHTS, CDR2 YDEGEE. V was pared by 0 bases and J by 6 bases, with 12 bases between. There are 15 residues in the CDR3. The CDR3 DNA is TGTGCCAGCAGCTTGGGGTTGGTTGACTCCGGGGAGCTGTTTTTT. It translates to CASSLGLVDSGELFF.

The chain has TRBV5-4 and TRBJ2-2; tentatively, D is TRBD2 (6 bases). Germline V gene lookup returns CDR1 SGHNT and CDR2 YYREEE (reference sequence). V was clipped by 3 bases and J by 1 base, with 10 bases between them. The CDR3 extends over 15 amino acids. The CDR3 loop reads CASSSPGLNTGELFF. The CDR3 nucleotides read TGTGCCAGCAGCTCTCCGGGACTGAACACCGGGGAGCTGTTTTTT.

CDR3 nucleotides: TGTGCCAGCAGTGGAATAGCGGGAGGGCCGCAAAATGAGCAGTTCTTC. Protein: CASSGIAGGPQNEQFF. The chain couples TRBV5-4 to TRBJ2-1, with 11 bases aligning to TRBD2. The CDR3 loop spans 16 amino acids. The germline gives CDR1 SGHNT, CDR2 YYREEE (reference sequence). Germline trimming cut 5 bases from V and 7 bases from J; bases unmatched to any gene: 11. Full variable domain (missing parts from reference TRBV5-4 and TRBJ2-1): ETGVTQSPTHLIKTRGQQVTLRCSSQSGHNTVSWYQQALGQGPQFIFQYYREEENGRGNFPPRFSGLQFPNYSSELNVNALELDDSALYLCASSGIAGGPQNEQFFGPGTRLTVL.

The V and J genes are TRBV7-7 and TRBJ2-7; D perhaps matches TRBD2 (5 bases). The CDR3 is 15 amino acids. In germline, CDR1 is SSHAT, CDR2 FNYEAQ (reference sequence). Trimming took 5 bases from V and 0 from J, leaving 14 bases between them. CDR3 protein: CASSPAPGVSYEQYF. Here the CDR3 DNA reads TGTGCCAGCAGCCCCGCTCCCGGGGTCTCCTACGAGCAGTACTTC.

This clone was detected only a few times. The chain uses TRBV9 and TRBJ2-2, with TRBD1 as a possible D gene (5 bases). With 4 bases removed from V and 0 bases from J, the gap between germline ends came to 13 bases. CDR3 length: 16 residues. Germline loops: CDR1 SGDLS, CDR2 YYNGEE. CDR3 coding DNA: TGTGCCAGCAGCTTAAAGACAGATGCGAACACCGGGGAGCTGTTTTTT. Protein product: CASSLKTDANTGELFF. Full variable domain (remainder filled in from reference TRBV9 and TRBJ2-2): DSGVTQTPKHLITATGQRVTLRCSPRSGDLSVYWYQQSLDQGLQFLIQYYNGEERAKGNILERFSAQQFPDLHSELNLSSLELGDSALYFCASSLKTDANTGELFFGEGSRLTVL.

The chain uses TRBV4-3 and TRBJ1-6, with 7 bases fitting TRBD1. V was pared by 4 bases and J by 7 bases, with 4 bases of the junction left unmatched. The CDR3 has 14 amino acids. In germline, CDR1 is LGHNA, CDR2 YSLEER. In nucleotides, the CDR3 is TGCGCCAGCAGCCTACAGGGGAACAATTCACCCCTCCACTTT. Translating it yields CASSLQGNNSPLHF.